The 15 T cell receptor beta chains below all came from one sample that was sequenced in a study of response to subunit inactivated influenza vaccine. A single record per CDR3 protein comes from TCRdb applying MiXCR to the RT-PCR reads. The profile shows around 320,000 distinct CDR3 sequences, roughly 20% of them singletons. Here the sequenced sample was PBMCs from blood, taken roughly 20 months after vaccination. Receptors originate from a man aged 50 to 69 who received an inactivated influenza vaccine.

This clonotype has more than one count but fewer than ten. CDR3 sequence: CASSFRLAGEGETQYF. The CDR3 DNA is TGTGCCAGCAGTTTCCGACTAGCGGGAGAAGGAGAGACCCAGTACTTC. The chain recombines TRBV6-5 with TRBJ2-5; 12 bases fit TRBD2. The CDR3 has 16 residues. V shed 4 bases and J 4 bases; nucleotides not matched to a gene: 7. Looked up from germline, CDR1 is MNHEY and CDR2 is SVGAGI.

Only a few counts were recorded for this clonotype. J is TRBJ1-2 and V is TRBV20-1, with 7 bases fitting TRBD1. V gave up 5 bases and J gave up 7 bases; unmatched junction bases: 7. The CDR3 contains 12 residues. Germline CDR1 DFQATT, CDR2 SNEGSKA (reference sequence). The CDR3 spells CSAYDRVLGYTF. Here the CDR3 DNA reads TGCAGTGCTTACGACAGGGTCCTTGGCTACACCTTC.

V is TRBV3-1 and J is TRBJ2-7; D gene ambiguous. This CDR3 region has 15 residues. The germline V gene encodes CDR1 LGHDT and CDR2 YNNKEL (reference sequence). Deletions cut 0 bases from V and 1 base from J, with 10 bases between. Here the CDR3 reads CASSQETTGSYEQYF. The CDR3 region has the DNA TGTGCCAGCAGCCAAGAAACGACCGGATCCTACGAGCAGTACTTC.

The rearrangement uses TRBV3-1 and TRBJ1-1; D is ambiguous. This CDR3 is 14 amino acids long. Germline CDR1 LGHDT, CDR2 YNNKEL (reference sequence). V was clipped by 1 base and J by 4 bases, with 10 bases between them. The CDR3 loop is CASSQVLSGTEAFF. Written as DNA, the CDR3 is TGTGCCAGCAGCCAAGTCCTGTCCGGCACTGAAGCTTTCTTT.

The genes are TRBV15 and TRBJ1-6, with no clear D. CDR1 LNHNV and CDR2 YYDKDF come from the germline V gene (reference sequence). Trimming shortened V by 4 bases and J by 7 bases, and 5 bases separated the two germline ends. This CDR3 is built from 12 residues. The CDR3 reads CATSKENSPLHF. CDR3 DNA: TGTGCCACCAGCAAAGAGAATTCACCCCTCCACTTT.

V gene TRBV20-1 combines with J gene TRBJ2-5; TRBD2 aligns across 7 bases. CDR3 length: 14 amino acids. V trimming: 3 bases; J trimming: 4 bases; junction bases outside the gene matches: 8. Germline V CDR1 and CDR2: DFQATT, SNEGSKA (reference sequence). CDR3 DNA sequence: TGCAGTGCTAGCTTAGCGGGCCCCGGAGAGACCCAGTACTTC. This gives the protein CSASLAGPGETQYF.

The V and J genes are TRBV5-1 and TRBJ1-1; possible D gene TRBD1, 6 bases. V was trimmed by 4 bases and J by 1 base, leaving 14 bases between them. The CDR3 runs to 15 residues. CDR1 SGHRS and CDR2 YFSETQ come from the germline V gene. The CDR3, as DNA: TGCGCCAGCAGCCCGTTACAGGGCCAGAACACTGAAGCTTTCTTT. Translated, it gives CASSPLQGQNTEAFF.

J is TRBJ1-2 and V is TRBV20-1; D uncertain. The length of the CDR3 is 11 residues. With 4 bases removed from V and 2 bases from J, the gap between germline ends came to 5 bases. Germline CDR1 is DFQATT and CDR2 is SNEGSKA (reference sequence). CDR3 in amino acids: CSAILNYGYTF. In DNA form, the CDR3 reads TGCAGTGCTATTCTAAACTATGGCTACACCTTC.

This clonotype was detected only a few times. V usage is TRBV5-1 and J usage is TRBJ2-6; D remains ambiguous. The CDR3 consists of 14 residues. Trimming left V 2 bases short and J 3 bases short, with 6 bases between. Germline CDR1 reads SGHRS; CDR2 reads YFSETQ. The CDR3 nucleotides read TGCGCCAGCAGCTTCGTAAATGGGGCCAACGTCCTGACTTTC. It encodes CASSFVNGANVLTF.

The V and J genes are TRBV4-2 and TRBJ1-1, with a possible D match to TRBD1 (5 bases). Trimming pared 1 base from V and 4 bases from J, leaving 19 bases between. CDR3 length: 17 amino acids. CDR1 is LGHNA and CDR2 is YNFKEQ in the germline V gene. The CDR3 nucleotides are TGTGCCAGCAGCCAAGTTTCGTCTAGCAGGGAGGTCACTGAAGCTTTCTTT. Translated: CASSQVSSSREVTEAFF.

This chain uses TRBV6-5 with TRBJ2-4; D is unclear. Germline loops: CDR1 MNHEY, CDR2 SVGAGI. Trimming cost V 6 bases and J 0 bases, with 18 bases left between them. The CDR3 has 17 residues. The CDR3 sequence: CASSYGPSALAKNIQYF. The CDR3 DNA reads TGTGCCAGCAGCTACGGCCCCAGTGCTTTAGCCAAAAACATTCAGTACTTC.

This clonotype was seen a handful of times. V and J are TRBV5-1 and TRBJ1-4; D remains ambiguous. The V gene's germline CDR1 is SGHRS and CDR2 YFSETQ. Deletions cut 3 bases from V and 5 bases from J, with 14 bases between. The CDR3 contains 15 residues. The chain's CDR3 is CASSWAGVENEKLFF. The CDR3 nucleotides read TGCGCCAGCAGCTGGGCCGGGGTCGAGAATGAAAAACTGTTTTTT.

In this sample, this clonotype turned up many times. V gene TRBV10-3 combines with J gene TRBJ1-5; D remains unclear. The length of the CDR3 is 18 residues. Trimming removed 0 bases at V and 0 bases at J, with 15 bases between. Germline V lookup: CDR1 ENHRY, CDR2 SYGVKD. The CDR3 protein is CAISESELSLYSNQPQHF. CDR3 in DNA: TGTGCCATCAGTGAGTCAGAACTGTCACTTTATAGCAATCAGCCCCAGCATTTT.

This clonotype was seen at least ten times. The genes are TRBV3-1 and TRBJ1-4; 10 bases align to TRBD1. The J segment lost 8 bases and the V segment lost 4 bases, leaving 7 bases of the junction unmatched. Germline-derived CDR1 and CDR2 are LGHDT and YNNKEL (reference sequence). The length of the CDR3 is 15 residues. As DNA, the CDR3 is TGTGCCAGCAGCCCCCGGGGACAGGGGTGGGAAAAACTGTTTTTT. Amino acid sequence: CASSPRGQGWEKLFF.

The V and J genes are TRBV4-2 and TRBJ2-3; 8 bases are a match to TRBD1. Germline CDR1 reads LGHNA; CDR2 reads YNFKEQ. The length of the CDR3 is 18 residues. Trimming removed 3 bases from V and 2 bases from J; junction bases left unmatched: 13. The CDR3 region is CASSQTFLAGGVTDTQYF. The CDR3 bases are TGTGCCAGCAGCCAGACCTTTCTGGCAGGGGGCGTCACAGATACGCAGTATTTT.